The 26 T cell receptor beta chains below were found in one sample sequenced in a study of T cells in Graves' hyperthyroidism and ophthalmopathy (dated by TCRdb to between 2018 and 2021). Libraries were prepared through multiplex PCR. For sequencing, an Illumina HiSeq 2000 was employed. TCR beta CDR3 regions were amplified from RNA transcripts. A first-round RT-PCR of the TCR CDR3 used the HTBI primer set with the Qiagen OneStep RT-PCR kit. TCRdb reprocessing: public reads trimmed at Q25 with fastp, clones called with MiXCR, in-frame beta chains kept. CDR3 protein duplicates are merged, each entry listing the most common genes and DNA. The sample profile shows over 150,000 distinct CDR3 sequences; about 15% of them were found once. 25% to 35% of the sample belongs to the ten largest clones. The sample comprised blood. Receptor source: a woman in her fifties or sixties with Graves' hyperthyroidism.

This clonotype appeared many times. The rearrangement uses TRBV4-2 and TRBJ2-2, with a possible D match to TRBD2 (6 bases). Germline CDR1 and CDR2: LGHNA and YNFKEQ. V was pared by 0 bases and J by 5 bases, with 10 bases between. The CDR3 totals 15 residues. This CDR3 reads CASSQDPGGTGELFF. DNA for the CDR3: TGTGCCAGCAGCCAAGATCCCGGGGGAACCGGGGAGCTGTTTTTT.

This clonotype was counted at least ten times. V usage is TRBV7-9 and J usage is TRBJ2-6; no definite D call. This CDR3 is 15 amino acids long. The V end was cut by 2 bases, the J end by 1 base, with 6 bases between. In germline, CDR1 is SEHNR, CDR2 FQNEAQ (reference sequence). The CDR3 coding sequence is TGTGCCAGCAGCTTATTCAAATCTGGGGCCAACGTCCTGACTTTC. Residues: CASSLFKSGANVLTF.

V usage is TRBV25-1 and J usage is TRBJ1-5; D gene ambiguous. Between the trimmed V and J ends, which lost 6 bases and 4 bases, there was a span of 13 bases. This CDR3 has 14 amino acids. In germline, CDR1 is MGHDK, CDR2 SYGVNS. For the CDR3, the DNA is TGTGCCAGCAGCGACCCAAGGAGTAATCAGCCCCAGCATTTT. It yields the protein CASSDPRSNQPQHF.

This chain uses TRBV3-1 with TRBJ2-7; 11 bases match TRBD1. Germline values: CDR1 LGHDT, CDR2 YNNKEL (reference sequence). The length of the CDR3 is 13 residues. The V and J ends lost 10 bases and 3 bases, in that order; junction bases with no gene match: 5. Written as DNA, the CDR3 is TGTGCCACAGGGACAGGGGGTGGCTACGAGCAGTACTTC. It codes for CATGTGGGYEQYF.

This clonotype has ten or more counts. This chain uses TRBV5-1 with TRBJ2-1; D may correspond to TRBD1 or TRBD2 (5 bases each). Germline values: CDR1 SGHRS, CDR2 YFSETQ. V was clipped by 0 bases and J by 8 bases, with 15 bases between them. The CDR3 is made up of 15 amino acids. The CDR3 here is CASSLAGRGVDEQFF. In DNA, the CDR3 is TGCGCCAGCAGCTTGGCGGGACGGGGTGTCGATGAGCAGTTCTTC.

This clonotype was found a few times. The rearrangement uses TRBV7-2 and TRBJ2-5, with 7 bases identical to TRBD1. Per the germline V gene, CDR1 is SGHTA and CDR2 is FQGNSA. The trim removed 5 bases at V and 4 bases at J, leaving 7 bases unmatched. The CDR3 extends over 14 amino acids. The chain's CDR3 is CASSPQQGRETQYF. The CDR3 nucleotides are TGTGCCAGCAGCCCTCAACAGGGGAGAGAGACCCAGTACTTC.

This clonotype came up many times. V usage is TRBV9 and J usage is TRBJ1-5; 8 bases agree with TRBD1. V dropped 4 bases and J dropped 2; count of bases not matched to a gene: 2. The CDR3 length is 14 residues. In germline, CDR1 is SGDLS, CDR2 YYNGEE. The CDR3 nucleotides read TGTGCCAGCAGCCCAGGGGGCGGCAATCAGCCCCAGCATTTT. The encoded protein is CASSPGGGNQPQHF. The whole variable domain, filled in from reference TRBV9 and TRBJ1-5, reads DSGVTQTPKHLITATGQRVTLRCSPRSGDLSVYWYQQSLDQGLQFLIQYYNGEERAKGNILERFSAQQFPDLHSELNLSSLELGDSALYFCASSPGGGNQPQHFGDGTRLSIL.

This rearrangement joins TRBV15 to TRBJ2-5, with 12 bases matching TRBD2. This CDR3 region has 17 residues. The germline V gene encodes CDR1 LNHNV and CDR2 YYDKDF (reference sequence). With 0 bases clipped from V and 4 bases from J, the junction kept 6 bases outside the gene matches. CDR3 DNA: TGTGCCACCAGCAGAGATACTCTAGCGGGGGGGTCAGAGACCCAGTACTTC. As protein: CATSRDTLAGGSETQYF.

This clonotype was counted at least ten times. The rearrangement uses TRBV10-1 and TRBJ1-1, with D possibly matching TRBD1 (6 bases). Germline CDR1 reads WNHNN; CDR2 reads SYGVQD (reference sequence). The length of the CDR3 is 13 residues. Trimming removed 6 bases from V and 3 bases from J, with 11 bases in between. The CDR3 DNA sequence: TGCGCCAGCAGAGACAGGCGGGACACTGAAGCTTTCTTT. As protein: CASRDRRDTEAFF.

This clonotype was detected ten times or more. This chain uses TRBV5-6 with TRBJ2-5; D is possibly TRBD2 (6 bases). The CDR3 runs to 16 residues. Germline V gene sequence: CDR1 SGHDT, CDR2 YYEEEE. V shed 3 bases and J shed 4 bases, with 19 bases lying between them. The CDR3 region has the DNA TGTGCCAGCAGCTCGCGGCGGATTGCGGGAATAGAGACCCAGTACTTC. Protein product: CASSSRRIAGIETQYF.

V usage is TRBV7-9 and J usage is TRBJ1-6; 9 bases are a match to TRBD1. The germline gives CDR1 SEHNR, CDR2 FQNEAQ (reference sequence). There are 14 residues in the CDR3. V lost 3 bases and J lost 10; bases outside the gene matches: 4. CDR3 nucleotides: TGTGCCAGCAGCTTGAAACAGGGGGCGTCACCCCTCCACTTT. It yields the protein CASSLKQGASPLHF.

This clonotype was counted many times. The chain has TRBV5-1 and TRBJ2-6; no clear D. V lost 0 bases, J lost 2 bases, and 3 bases lay in between. The CDR3 has 14 residues. The V gene's germline CDR1 is SGHRS and CDR2 YFSETQ. As DNA, the CDR3 is TGCGCCAGCAGCTTGGCCCCTGGGGCCAACGTCCTGACTTTC. The encoded protein is CASSLAPGANVLTF.

This clonotype has more than one count but fewer than ten. A much larger clone lies one base from this, so it may be a read error. The rearrangement links TRBV7-9 to TRBJ2-1, with 7 positions matching TRBD1. CDR3 length equals 15 residues. Per germline, CDR1 SEHNR and CDR2 FQNEAQ (reference sequence). The DNA for the CDR3 is TGTGCCTGCAGCCGGACGGGACAGTCGTACAATGAGCAGTTCTTC. Translated, it gives CACSRTGQSYNEQFF.

This clonotype was recorded many times. The chain is built from TRBV3-1 and TRBJ1-1, with 7 bases identical to TRBD1. The CDR3 runs to 13 residues. The V gene's germline CDR1 is LGHDT and CDR2 YNNKEL (reference sequence). J was trimmed by 7 bases and V by 5 bases; bases with no gene match: 7. The CDR3 nucleotides read TGTGCCAGCAGCAGGGGGCGGGTTGGTGAAGCTTTCTTT. Its protein product is CASSRGRVGEAFF.

This clonotype was detected a few times. A read error may account for a junction end that differs from germline. The rearrangement links TRBV18 to TRBJ2-6, with 8 bases that match TRBD1. This CDR3 contains 17 residues. From germline, CDR1 is KGHSH and CDR2 LQKENI. The CDR3 coding sequence is TGTGCCAGCTCGCCACTCGGACAGGGCTCCGGGGCCAACGTCCTGACTTTC. Translated: CASSPLGQGSGANVLTF.

In this sample, this clonotype turned up many times. The V call is TRBV11-2, the J call TRBJ1-4; D remains ambiguous. V dropped 6 bases and J dropped 3 bases, with 5 bases sitting between them. Per the germline V gene, CDR1 is SGHAT and CDR2 is FQNNGV. There are 12 residues in the CDR3. The CDR3 sequence is CASRQPNEKLFF. CDR3 coding DNA: TGTGCCAGCAGGCAACCTAATGAAAAACTGTTTTTT.

At least ten counts were recorded for this clonotype. The chain combines TRBV6-1 with TRBJ2-6, with D possibly being TRBD1 (5 bases). Between the trimmed V and J ends, which lost 4 bases and 3 bases, there was a span of 7 bases. This CDR3 has 14 residues. Germline assignment: CDR1 MNHNS and CDR2 SASEGT. Here the CDR3 DNA reads TGTGCCAGCAGTGGACAGAGTGGGGCCAACGTCCTGACTTTC. Its translation is CASSGQSGANVLTF.

Ten or more counts support this clonotype. The V call is TRBV2, the J call TRBJ1-6; no clear D gene. This CDR3 spans 13 amino acids. The V and J ends lost 4 bases and 5 bases respectively, with 6 bases between them. From germline, CDR1 is SNHLY and CDR2 FYNNEI. Written as DNA, the CDR3 is TGTGCCAGCAGTGGCCAGAATAATTCACCCCTCCACTTT. The encoded protein is CASSGQNNSPLHF.

This clonotype was counted ten times or more. The gene calls are TRBV11-1 and TRBJ1-6; D is possibly TRBD1 (6 bases). V was trimmed by 5 bases and J by 2 bases, leaving 13 bases between them. The length of the CDR3 is 16 residues. Germline CDR1 SGHAT, CDR2 FQDESV (reference sequence). CDR3 sequence reads: CASSPQGPTYNSPLHF. The CDR3 DNA reads TGTGCCAGCAGCCCACAGGGCCCTACCTATAATTCACCCCTCCACTTT. The full variable domain, in which reference TRBV11-1 and TRBJ1-6 provide the parts outside the CDR3, is EAEVAQSPRYKITEKSQAVAFWCDPISGHATLYWYRQILGQGPELLVQFQDESVVDDSQLPKDRFSAERLKGVDSTLKIQPAELGDSAMYLCASSPQGPTYNSPLHFGNGTRLTVT.

The sample holds a few counts of this clonotype. Compared with germline, one end of the junction differs, possibly owing to a read error. This chain uses TRBV4-3 with TRBJ1-1; D remains ambiguous. Germline V gene sequence: CDR1 LGHNA, CDR2 YSLEER. The CDR3 totals 13 residues. The CDR3: CTSSQEPATEAFF. DNA for the CDR3: TGCACCAGCAGCCAAGAACCAGCCACTGAAGCTTTCTTT.

This clonotype has a handful of counts. This may be a read error, as it is one base from a much larger clone. The CDR3 region has the DNA TGTGCCAGCTCATTCTTGGGACAGGAAAACACTGAAGCTTTCTTT. This sequence encodes CASSFLGQENTEAFF. The rearrangement uses TRBV18 and TRBJ1-1; 8 bases are shared with TRBD1. CDR1 is KGHSH, CDR2 LQKENI, per germline. CDR3 length: 15 residues. J lost 2 bases, V lost 5 bases, and 7 bases had no gene match.

This clonotype showed up many times. This rearrangement joins TRBV7-8 to TRBJ2-7; the D gene is possibly TRBD1 (6 bases). The CDR3 has 14 amino acids. With 5 bases removed from V and 4 bases from J, the gap between germline ends came to 15 bases. Germline loops: CDR1 SGHVS, CDR2 FQNEAQ. The CDR3 DNA reads as TGTGCCAGCAGCCCCCCGGACAGATGGTACGAGCAGTACTTC. Translated, it gives CASSPPDRWYEQYF.

The chain joins TRBV7-9 to TRBJ2-7, with D possibly called TRBD1 or TRBD2 (5 bases each). V dropped 0 bases and J dropped 1 base, with 19 bases sitting between them. CDR1 SEHNR and CDR2 FQNEAQ come from the germline V gene (reference sequence). The CDR3 runs 18 residues. CDR3 sequence reads: CASSLAVGVSGFSYEQYF. The DNA of the CDR3 is TGTGCCAGCAGCTTAGCGGTGGGGGTGAGCGGATTTTCCTACGAGCAGTACTTC.

This clonotype was observed at least ten times. The chain uses TRBV2 and TRBJ2-3; 12 nucleotides match TRBD2. Germline V gene data show CDR1 as SNHLY and CDR2 as FYNNEI. The CDR3 contains 16 residues. V lost 7 bases to trimming and J lost 0 bases; unmatched junction nucleotides: 5. Written as DNA, the CDR3 is TGTGCCAGCACCCCCGGGACTAGCGGGAGCACAGATACGCAGTATTTT. Translated: CASTPGTSGSTDTQYF.

This clonotype came up many times. The V and J genes are TRBV7-9 and TRBJ1-4; no reliable D call. V dropped 5 bases and J dropped 2 bases, with 12 bases sitting between them. The CDR3 is 15 amino acids. CDR1 is SEHNR, CDR2 FQNEAQ, per germline (reference sequence). CDR3 DNA sequence: TGTGCCAGCAGCCAAGGGCCGGTTACTAATGAAAAACTGTTTTTT. Its translation is CASSQGPVTNEKLFF.

This clonotype has a count of ten or more. The chain joins TRBV7-9 to TRBJ1-1; no definite D call. The CDR3 is 15 residues long. V was pared by 4 bases and J by 5 bases, with 17 bases between. Germline-derived CDR1 and CDR2 are SEHNR and FQNEAQ (reference sequence). CDR3 bases: TGTGCCAGCAGCTCACTCGCACTCGGTGGGACTGAAGCTTTCTTT. Protein: CASSSLALGGTEAFF.